The following is a TCR beta chain sequence with its context. Its antigen is undetermined. Trimming removed 6 bases from V and 8 bases from J; junction bases left unmatched: 10. CDR3 length: 15 residues. Germline V gene lookup returns CDR1 LGHNA and CDR2 YSLEER. TCRdb's copy holds only in-frame clones and misses some; the assay was immunoSEQ multiplex PCR. The table lists 230,000 or so clones, about 86% of them singletons, with approximately 2.9% in the top ten. The sample belongs to a study of cytomegalovirus exposure and HLA in healthy donors. Study-level points and caveats: The tendency of first-cohort TCR clusters to co-occur in the roughly 130 validation repertoires emerged from a later analysis. Reported performance of the classifier showed diagnosis of cytomegalovirus status with high specificity and sensitivity. Overall, around 160 TCR beta chains were annotated as cytomegalovirus-associated.

The chain carries TRBV4-3 and TRBJ2-1; 10 bases line up with TRBD2. The sample consisted of PBMCs. The source is a woman aged 18 to 35 in good health and CMV-seronegative. The CDR3 DNA sequence: TGCGCCAGCAGTAAAATTGGGCTAGCGGGAGATGAGCAGTTCTTC. Protein: CASSKIGLAGDEQFF.